A selection of T cell receptor beta chains follows, all from one sample in a study of blood T cell repertoires in COVID-19. The repertoire was sequenced with immunoSEQ multiplex PCR; TCRdb's copy has only in-frame clones and lacks some. The sample lists roughly 200,000 clones, 84% occurring once. The sample taken for sequencing was PBMCs or T cells enriched from blood (not recorded which). All receptors derive from a woman aged 25-40 years who had been exposed to COVID-19. Both conserved end residues are part of each CDR3. The order of the fields is V gene, clone size, J gene, D gene, CDR3 protein, CDR3 DNA. D genes are given only for firm matches. Size is omitted from some rows. Given values are once, few, many or a class for expanded clones.

TRBV27	many	TRBJ2-6	TRBD1	CASSGTGVTGANVLTF	TGTGCCAGCTCCGGGACAGGGGTCACTGGGGCCAACGTCCTGACTTTC
TRBV27	few	TRBJ1-2	TRBD1	CASSFEGARGYTF	TGTGCCAGCAGTTTCGAGGGGGCTCGGGGCTACACCTTC
TRBV5-1	NA	TRBJ1-2	TRBD1	CASSLRTGSNYGYTF	TGCGCCAGCAGCTTGAGGACAGGATCTAACTATGGCTACACCTTC
TRBV19	NA	TRBJ2-2	NA	CASSARGAAGELFF	TGTGCCAGTAGTGCTCGGGGGGCCGCCGGGGAGCTGTTTTTT
TRBV14	NA	TRBJ1-1	NA	CASSRTWDLLVGTEAFF	TGTGCCAGCAGCCGGACCTGGGACTTGCTCGTGGGCACTGAAGCTTTCTTT
TRBV10-3	NA	TRBJ2-5	TRBD2	CAISEAGGLETQYF	TGTGCCATCAGTGAGGCGGGGGGACTGGAGACCCAGTACTTC
TRBV27	NA	TRBJ1-4	NA	CASSTRILFREEAWVGNYNEKLFF	TGTGCCAGCAGTACCCGAATTCTCTTCAGGGAAGAAGCCTGGGTTGGAAATTATAATGAAAAACTGTTTTTT
TRBV6-5	once	TRBJ2-1	NA	CASSYSDPGGGNEQFF	TGTGCCAGCAGTTACTCGGATCCGGGGGGCGGCAATGAGCAGTTCTTC
TRBV3-1/TRBV3-2	NA	TRBJ2-7	NA	CASRSSSYEQYF	TGTGCCAGCAGGTCCAGCTCCTACGAGCAGTACTTC
TRBV12-3/TRBV12-4	few	TRBJ1-1	TRBD1	CASRGTGGLRAFF	TGTGCCAGCAGGGGGACAGGGGGCCTGAGGGCTTTCTTT
TRBV7-2	NA	TRBJ2-7	TRBD1	CASSLGTGAIYEQYF	TGTGCCAGCAGCTTAGGAACAGGGGCCATCTACGAGCAGTACTTC
TRBV3-1/TRBV3-2	NA	TRBJ2-7	NA	CASSRGRDSTYEQYF	TGTGCCAGCAGCCGCGGGCGGGACAGCACCTACGAGCAGTACTTC
TRBV15	NA	TRBJ2-7	TRBD2	CATSLLAGGNEQYF	TGTGCCACCAGCCTATTAGCGGGGGGGAACGAGCAGTACTTC